The 12 T cell receptor beta chains below all came from one sample that was sequenced in a study of T cells in Graves' hyperthyroidism and ophthalmopathy. Amplification of TCR beta CDR3 regions was performed using RNA transcripts as template. The HTBI primer set drove a first-round RT-PCR of the TCR CDR3. TCRdb itself ran the multiplex PCR reads through MiXCR, one entry per CDR3 protein. The repertoire holds approximately 370,000 distinct CDR3 sequences, with 15% as singletons. The specimen was blood. The receptors derive from a woman aged 30 to 39 with Graves' hyperthyroidism.

This clonotype was observed at least ten times. The chain carries TRBV11-1 and TRBJ2-5; D perhaps matches TRBD2 (5 bases). The CDR3 loop spans 15 amino acids. Per the germline V gene, CDR1 is SGHAT and CDR2 is FQDESV (reference sequence). V lost 4 bases and J lost 2, with 14 bases in between. The CDR3 DNA reads TGTGCCAGCAGCTCAAGCTTGGGGAGTCAAGAGACCCAGTACTTC. It translates to CASSSSLGSQETQYF.

The chain combines TRBV6-1 with TRBJ2-1; possibly TRBD1 for D (6 bases). Germline V gene lookup returns CDR1 MNHNS and CDR2 SASEGT. Deletions cut 5 bases from V and 2 bases from J, with 13 bases between. This CDR3 region has 15 residues. CDR3 nucleotide sequence: TGTGCCAGCAGTTATGGGCAGGGGACCTACAATGAGCAGTTCTTC. This gives the protein CASSYGQGTYNEQFF.

For this clonotype: This sequence may be a read error, since a much larger clone differs from it by one base. The CDR3, as DNA: TGTGACAGCAGCCGGGGCAGGGCCAATCAGCCCCAGCATTTT. Translation gives CDSSRGRANQPQHF. V usage is TRBV3-1 and J usage is TRBJ1-5, with a possible D match to TRBD1 (5 bases). Germline V gene sequence: CDR1 LGHDT, CDR2 YNNKEL (reference sequence). The CDR3 is 14 amino acids.

This sequence joins TRBV29-1 and TRBJ1-3, with TRBD1 matching 8 bases. Trimming took 7 bases from V and 4 from J; bases not matched to a gene: 9. Per germline, CDR1 SQVTM and CDR2 ANQGSEA. The CDR3 has 14 residues. The CDR3, as DNA: TGCAGCGCCCGGACAGGGAGTTCCGGAAACACCATATATTTT. This sequence encodes CSARTGSSGNTIYF.

The chain is built from TRBV5-1 and TRBJ1-3; the D is unclear. The CDR3 covers 17 residues. Germline V CDR1 and CDR2: SGHRS, YFSETQ. V was cut by 0 bases and J by 0 bases, with 13 bases left in between. In DNA, the CDR3 is TGCGCCAGCAGCTTGGAAACAGCGAAGAGCTCTGGAAACACCATATATTTT. It encodes CASSLETAKSSGNTIYF.

The gene calls are TRBV20-1 and TRBJ2-1; the D gene is possibly TRBD2 (5 bases). The CDR3 is made up of 12 amino acids. The germline gives CDR1 DFQATT, CDR2 SNEGSKA (reference sequence). V was shortened by 4 bases and J by 8 bases, with 12 bases between the two germline ends. The CDR3 spells CSAKPERDEQFF. The CDR3 DNA reads as TGCAGTGCTAAGCCGGAGAGGGATGAGCAGTTCTTC.

This clonotype was observed many times. The chain recombines TRBV27 with TRBJ2-3; TRBD2 matches 12 bases. The CDR3 is 17 amino acids. Germline CDR1 MNHEY, CDR2 SMNVEV (reference sequence). V was pared by 6 bases and J by 0 bases, with 7 bases of the junction left unmatched. The CDR3 DNA reads as TGTGCCAGCAGCTGGGCTAGCGGGAGGGATAGCACAGATACGCAGTATTTT. This sequence encodes CASSWASGRDSTDTQYF.

This clonotype came up many times. The V call is TRBV6-2 or TRBV6-3, the J call TRBJ2-3, with 7 bases lining up with TRBD1. Germline lookup yields CDR1 MNHEY and CDR2 SVGEGT. V dropped 6 bases and J dropped 0; count of bases not matched to a gene: 9. This CDR3 region has 16 residues. CDR3 residues: CASSSNGQVSTDTQYF. The CDR3 bases are TGTGCCAGCAGCTCAAACGGACAGGTCAGCACAGATACGCAGTATTTT.

This clonotype has a count of ten or more. This sequence joins TRBV30 and TRBJ1-2, with a possible D match to TRBD1 (5 bases). The V gene lost 4 bases and the J gene lost 6 bases, with 12 bases spanning the gap. Germline V CDR1 and CDR2: GTSNPN, SVGIG (reference sequence). CDR3 length: 12 amino acids. The CDR3 is CAWTGWGDGYTF. CDR3 in DNA: TGTGCCTGGACAGGGTGGGGCGATGGCTACACCTTC.

This clonotype was seen at least ten times. The chain recombines TRBV20-1 with TRBJ1-1; a weak D match, TRBD1 (5 bases). The CDR3 is 17 amino acids. From germline, CDR1 is DFQATT and CDR2 SNEGSKA (reference sequence). Trimming stripped 4 bases from V and 0 bases from J, with 21 bases between. CDR3 sequence (DNA): TGCAGTGCTATAGCAGTTAATCGGGGGGGTTTGAACACTGAAGCTTTCTTT. Translated: CSAIAVNRGGLNTEAFF.

The CDR3 DNA follows: TGTGCCAGCAGTTTTGCGCGCTACGAGCAGTACTTC. Its protein is CASSFARYEQYF. The chain has TRBV28 and TRBJ2-7, with no clear D. The CDR3 runs 12 residues. Germline V CDR1 and CDR2: MDHEN, SYDVKM. Trimming stripped 3 bases from V and 3 bases from J, with 6 bases between.

This clonotype has only a few counts. The rearrangement joins TRBV7-6 to TRBJ2-7; 9 bases match TRBD1. The CDR3 runs 16 residues. CDR1 is SGHVS and CDR2 is FNYEAQ in the germline V gene. The V segment lost 4 bases and the J segment 5 bases; nucleotides outside the gene matches: 12. The CDR3 spells CASSSEYKDRGHEQYF. The CDR3 coding sequence is TGTGCCAGCAGCTCCGAATATAAGGACAGGGGACACGAGCAGTACTTC.